The 21 T cell receptor beta chains given below trace back to one sample, sequenced in a study of blood T cell repertoires in COVID-19. Libraries were prepared by immunoSEQ multiplex PCR; TCRdb keeps only in-frame clonotypes and omits some of them. This sample has around 230,000 clones, with approximately 87% found just once. The sample consisted of peripheral blood. The receptors derive from an older woman with active or convalescent COVID-19.

The chain links TRBV30 to TRBJ1-1, with D perhaps TRBD1 (5 bases). The CDR3 consists of 13 residues. CDR1 is GTSNPN, CDR2 SVGIG, per germline (reference sequence). The V end was cut by 8 bases, the J end by 0 bases, with 13 bases between. CDR3 loop: CARQGVMNTEAFF. The CDR3, as DNA: TGTGCCCGCCAGGGCGTCATGAACACTGAAGCTTTCTTT.

V and J are TRBV6-6 and TRBJ1-5; 8 bases line up with TRBD1. The CDR3 length is 14 residues. Germline values: CDR1 MNHNY, CDR2 SVGAGI (reference sequence). CDR3 residues: CGSRGHTSNQPQHF. In DNA form, the CDR3 reads TGTGGGAGCAGGGGGCATACGAGCAATCAGCCCCAGCATTTT.

This clone was found once. The V gene is TRBV6-1, the J gene TRBJ1-5; D is unclear. This CDR3 has 14 residues. Germline V gene sequence: CDR1 MNHNS, CDR2 SASEGT. V lost 1 base, J lost 9 bases, and 13 bases lay in between. The CDR3 nucleotides are TGTGCCAGCAGTGAAGGTTTGGAGCGGGGGCCCCAGCATTTT. Its protein product is CASSEGLERGPQHF.

J is TRBJ1-5 and V is TRBV11-2; D not resolved. Germline-derived CDR1 and CDR2 are SGHAT and FQNNGV. The CDR3 totals 12 residues. V was shortened by 4 bases and J by 6 bases, with 7 bases between the two germline ends. Here the CDR3 reads CASSSSGQPQHF. The CDR3 bases are TGTGCCAGCAGCTCGTCGGGTCAGCCCCAGCATTTT. Full variable domain (outside the CDR3, taken from reference TRBV11-2 and TRBJ1-5): EAGVAQSPRYKIIEKRQSVAFWCNPISGHATLYWYQQILGQGPKLLIQFQNNGVVDDSQLPKDRFSAERLKGVDSTLKIQPAKLEDSAVYLCASSSSGQPQHFGDGTRLSIL.

The V gene is TRBV3-1 (or the pseudogene TRBV3-2), the J gene TRBJ1-2; D is unresolved. The CDR3 covers 15 residues. Germline values: CDR1 LGHDT, CDR2 YNNKEL (reference sequence). V was cut by 1 base and J by 1 base, with 10 bases left in between. The CDR3 region is CASSQGFHFNYGYTF. As DNA, the CDR3 is TGTGCCAGCAGCCAAGGTTTCCACTTTAACTATGGCTACACCTTC.

The chain recombines TRBV2 with TRBJ1-5, with a tentative D call TRBD1 (5 bases). CDR1 is SNHLY, CDR2 FYNNEI, per germline. CDR3 length: 14 residues. The ends were cut back, 8 bases at V and 7 bases at J, with 18 bases in the middle. CDR3 nucleotides: TGTGCCAGCGGGAGGGGCGCTTGGGACCAGCCCCAGCATTTT. It translates to CASGRGAWDQPQHF.

This clone appeared a single time. The V and J genes are TRBV30 and TRBJ2-7; a possible D gene is TRBD1 (5 bases). The CDR3 totals 11 residues. The germline CDR1 and CDR2 sequences are GTSNPN and SVGIG (reference sequence). Trimming left V 3 bases short and J 5 bases short, with 8 bases between. CDR3: CAWSQGDEQYF. CDR3 nucleotides: TGTGCCTGGAGCCAAGGGGACGAGCAGTACTTC.

The chain joins TRBV5-1 to TRBJ1-1; unclear D gene. Germline CDR1 SGHRS, CDR2 YFSETQ. The CDR3 has 14 amino acids. The ends were cut back, 1 base at V and 11 bases at J, with 18 bases in the middle. The chain's CDR3 is CASSLQPTTVEAFF. DNA of the CDR3: TGCGCCAGCAGCTTGCAGCCCACTACGGTTGAGGCTTTCTTT.

J is TRBJ1-2 and V is TRBV5-1; D is ambiguous. The CDR3 has 15 residues. V lost 5 bases and J lost 4, with 18 bases in between. Germline CDR1 and CDR2: SGHRS and YFSETQ. In DNA form, the CDR3 reads TGCGCCAGCAGGCTGAGCACCTCCCCTGGCTATGGCTACACCTTC. The encoded protein is CASRLSTSPGYGYTF. Full variable domain (rest looked up from reference TRBV5-1 and TRBJ1-2): KAGVTQTPRYLIKTRGQQVTLSCSPISGHRSVSWYQQTPGQGLQFLFEYFSETQRNKGNFPGRFSGRQFSNSRSEMNVSTLELGDSALYLCASRLSTSPGYGYTFGSGTRLTVV.

This clone was counted only a few times. This rearrangement joins TRBV7-9 to TRBJ1-1, with D possibly matching TRBD1 (5 bases). Germline values: CDR1 SEHNR, CDR2 FQNEAQ (reference sequence). The CDR3 length is 16 residues. Trimming removed 5 bases from V and 0 bases from J, with 16 bases in between. The CDR3 DNA is TGTGCCAGCAGCCAAAGGGGCTCAGGGATGAACACTGAAGCTTTCTTT. It encodes CASSQRGSGMNTEAFF.

The chain joins TRBV5-4 to TRBJ2-7; D is ambiguous. Germline loops: CDR1 SGHNT, CDR2 YYREEE (reference sequence). V lost 0 bases and J lost 3, with 10 bases in between. This CDR3 spans 14 amino acids. The CDR3 DNA follows: TGTGCCAGCAGCTTGGCCGCAGGATTCTACGAGCAGTACTTC. Protein sequence: CASSLAAGFYEQYF.

This clone was detected a few times. This chain uses TRBV7-8 with TRBJ1-1; D ambiguous. Germline assignment: CDR1 SGHVS and CDR2 FQNEAQ. Trimming removed 1 base at V and 1 base at J, with 4 bases between. This CDR3 has 13 amino acids. CDR3 sequence reads: CASSLDTNTEAFF. DNA of the CDR3: TGTGCCAGCAGCTTAGACACGAACACTGAAGCTTTCTTT.

The V and J genes are TRBV5-1 and TRBJ2-5; TRBD1 agrees at 7 bases. The CDR3 has 13 amino acids. With V trimmed by 6 bases and J by 2 bases, 4 bases remained unmatched. Germline V gene lookup returns CDR1 SGHRS and CDR2 YFSETQ. CDR3 sequence reads: CASTPGQQETQYF. The CDR3 nucleotides read TGCGCCAGCACTCCGGGACAGCAAGAGACCCAGTACTTC.

The genes are TRBV27 and TRBJ1-1, with 8 bases fitting TRBD1. The V and J ends lost 0 bases and 2 bases, in that order; junction bases with no gene match: 5. This CDR3 comprises 16 residues. From germline, CDR1 is MNHEY and CDR2 SMNVEV (reference sequence). Written as DNA, the CDR3 is TGTGCCAGCAGTTTATCGGCTGGACAGGGCAACACTGAAGCTTTCTTT. As protein: CASSLSAGQGNTEAFF.

The V call is TRBV6-2 or TRBV6-3, the J call TRBJ2-7, with D maybe TRBD1 (5 bases). Deletions cut 2 bases from V and 3 bases from J, with 20 bases between. Germline values: CDR1 MNHEY, CDR2 SVGEGT. CDR3 length equals 17 residues. The CDR3, as DNA: TGTGCCAGCAGTTACCGGGCCCCGCCAGGGCCAGGCTACGAGCAGTACTTC. Translating it yields CASSYRAPPGPGYEQYF.

This chain links TRBV5-1 with TRBJ2-7; 9 positions match TRBD1. This CDR3 has 16 residues. Germline V gene lookup returns CDR1 SGHRS and CDR2 YFSETQ. V shed 0 bases, J shed 6 bases, and the junction held 10 bases outside the gene matches. CDR3 protein: CASSLGLGTGSSEQYF. The CDR3 coding sequence is TGCGCCAGCAGCTTGGGGCTCGGGACAGGGTCGTCCGAGCAGTACTTC.

The chain has TRBV9 and TRBJ1-1, with a possible D match to TRBD1 (6 bases). The CDR3 runs to 15 residues. The V and J ends lost 1 base and 3 bases respectively, with 13 bases between them. CDR1 is SGDLS and CDR2 is YYNGEE in the germline V gene. CDR3 bases: TGTGCCAGCAGCGTAACAGGGTTTCCTGACACTGAAGCTTTCTTT. As protein: CASSVTGFPDTEAFF.

This clone has only a few counts. The rearrangement links TRBV3-1 (or the pseudogene TRBV3-2) to TRBJ2-7; possible D gene TRBD2, 7 bases. V dropped 6 bases and J dropped 5 bases, with 11 bases sitting between them. This CDR3 contains 12 residues. The germline V gene encodes CDR1 LGHDT and CDR2 YNNKEL (reference sequence). CDR3 loop: CASRGGGNEQYF. As DNA, the CDR3 is TGTGCCAGCAGGGGCGGGGGCAACGAGCAGTACTTC.

The chain is built from TRBV10-3 and TRBJ1-4; TRBD1 might be the D (5 bases). The CDR3 runs to 15 residues. Trimming left V 0 bases short and J 5 bases short, with 10 bases between. Germline V gene lookup returns CDR1 ENHRY and CDR2 SYGVKD. As DNA, the CDR3 is TGTGCCATCAGTGAGTCCGTAGGGGCCAATGAAAAACTGTTTTTT. Translation gives CAISESVGANEKLFF.

This sequence joins TRBV18 and TRBJ1-2, with 7 bases fitting TRBD1. CDR3 length: 13 residues. Germline V CDR1 and CDR2: KGHSH, LQKENI. V gave up 3 bases and J gave up 8 bases; unmatched junction bases: 6. CDR3 in DNA: TGTGCCAGCTCACCGGAACAGGGGACCGGCTACACCTTC. This translates into CASSPEQGTGYTF.

CDR3 in amino acids: CASSFRGWESLAGVQETQYF. In DNA form, the CDR3 reads TGCGCCAGCAGCTTTCGGGGATGGGAGAGCCTAGCGGGGGTGCAAGAGACCCAGTACTTC. The V gene is TRBV5-1, the J gene TRBJ2-5; 10 nucleotides align to TRBD2. The V gene end was trimmed by 2 bases and the J gene end by 2 bases; junction bases not matched to a gene: 18. Germline CDR1 SGHRS, CDR2 YFSETQ. The CDR3 is 20 amino acids.